This TCR beta chain appears in the sequencing data of a study of control samples from healthy donors and cancer patients. TCRdb's copy holds only in-frame clones and misses some; the assay was immunoSEQ multiplex PCR. The profile shows about 140,000 clones, about 90% of them singletons. The CDR3 sequence is 15 residues long. V was shortened by 3 bases and J by 4 bases, with 13 bases between the two germline ends. CDR1 and CDR2 (germline): SGHTA, FQGNSA. The clonotype originates from a man aged 18 to 29 in good health. The gene calls are TRBV7-2 and TRBJ2-1, with D possibly called TRBD1 or TRBD2 (6 bases each). Sequenced material: blood. CDR3 nucleotide sequence: TGTGCCAGCAGCTTTGAAGGGGGGCCTTACAATGAGCAGTTCTTC. It is translated as CASSFEGGPYNEQFF.